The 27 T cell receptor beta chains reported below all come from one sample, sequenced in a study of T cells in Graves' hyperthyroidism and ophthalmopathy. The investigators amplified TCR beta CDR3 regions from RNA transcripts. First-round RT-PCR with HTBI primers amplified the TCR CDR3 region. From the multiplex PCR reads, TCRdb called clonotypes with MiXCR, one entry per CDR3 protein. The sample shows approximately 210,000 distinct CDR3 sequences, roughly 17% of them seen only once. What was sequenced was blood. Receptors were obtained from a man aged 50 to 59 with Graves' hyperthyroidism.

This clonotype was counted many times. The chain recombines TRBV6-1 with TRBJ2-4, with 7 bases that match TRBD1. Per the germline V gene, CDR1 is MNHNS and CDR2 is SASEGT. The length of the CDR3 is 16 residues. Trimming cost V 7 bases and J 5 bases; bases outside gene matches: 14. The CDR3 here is CASTRRDSTLENIQYF. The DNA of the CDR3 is TGTGCCAGCACTCGCCGGGACAGCACACTGGAAAACATTCAGTACTTC.

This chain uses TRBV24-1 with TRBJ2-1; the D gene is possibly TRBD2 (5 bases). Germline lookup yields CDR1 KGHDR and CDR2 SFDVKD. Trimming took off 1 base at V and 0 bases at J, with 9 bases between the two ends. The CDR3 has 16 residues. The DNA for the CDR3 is TGTGCCACCAGTGATTTAGCTAGCCACTCCTACAATGAGCAGTTCTTC. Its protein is CATSDLASHSYNEQFF.

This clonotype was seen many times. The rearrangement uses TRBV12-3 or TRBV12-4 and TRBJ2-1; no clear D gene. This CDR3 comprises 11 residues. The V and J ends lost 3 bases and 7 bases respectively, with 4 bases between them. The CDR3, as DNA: TGTGCCAGCAGTTTGCTAAATGAGCAGTTCTTC. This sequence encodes CASSLLNEQFF.

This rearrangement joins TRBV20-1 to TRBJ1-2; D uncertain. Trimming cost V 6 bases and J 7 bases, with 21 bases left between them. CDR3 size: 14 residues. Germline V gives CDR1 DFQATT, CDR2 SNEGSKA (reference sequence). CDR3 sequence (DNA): TGCAGTGCCCCGATGGGGTTAGGGTGGGGTGGCTACACCTTC. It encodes CSAPMGLGWGGYTF.

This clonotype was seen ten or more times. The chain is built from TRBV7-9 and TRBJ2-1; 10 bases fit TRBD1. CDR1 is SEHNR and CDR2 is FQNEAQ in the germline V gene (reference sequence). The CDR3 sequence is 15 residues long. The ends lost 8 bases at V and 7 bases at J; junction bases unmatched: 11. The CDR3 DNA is TGTGCCAGCGGGAAAGACAGGGGGCGGTGGAATGAGCAGTTCTTC. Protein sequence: CASGKDRGRWNEQFF.

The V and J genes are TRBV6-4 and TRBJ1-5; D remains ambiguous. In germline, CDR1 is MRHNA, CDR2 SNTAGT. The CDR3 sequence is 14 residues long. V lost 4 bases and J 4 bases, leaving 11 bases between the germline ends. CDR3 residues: CASSGREGNQPQHF. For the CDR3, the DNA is TGTGCCAGCAGTGGTAGGGAAGGAAATCAGCCCCAGCATTTT.

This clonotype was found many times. CDR3 bases: TGCGCCAGCAGACCCCTGAAGAGAGGGACCGACCAAGAGACCCAGTACTTC. Its translation is CASRPLKRGTDQETQYF. This chain joins TRBV4-1 and TRBJ2-5; possibly TRBD1 or TRBD2 for D (5 bases each). The germline CDR1 and CDR2 sequences are MGHRA and YSYEKL. The CDR3 covers 17 residues. Trimming cost V 6 bases and J 0 bases, with 20 bases left between them.

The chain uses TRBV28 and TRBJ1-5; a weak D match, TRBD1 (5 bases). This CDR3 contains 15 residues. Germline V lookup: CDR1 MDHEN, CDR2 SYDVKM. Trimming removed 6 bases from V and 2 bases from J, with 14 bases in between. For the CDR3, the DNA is TGTGCCAGCAGGCCTATAGGGGCAGGCAATCAGCCCCAGCATTTT. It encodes CASRPIGAGNQPQHF.

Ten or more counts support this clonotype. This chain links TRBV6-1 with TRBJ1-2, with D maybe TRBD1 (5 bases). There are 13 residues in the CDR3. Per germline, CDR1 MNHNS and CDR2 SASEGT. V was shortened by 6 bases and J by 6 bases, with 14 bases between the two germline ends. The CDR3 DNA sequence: TGTGCCAGCAGAACCGGGACGGCGCATGGCTACACCTTC. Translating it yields CASRTGTAHGYTF.

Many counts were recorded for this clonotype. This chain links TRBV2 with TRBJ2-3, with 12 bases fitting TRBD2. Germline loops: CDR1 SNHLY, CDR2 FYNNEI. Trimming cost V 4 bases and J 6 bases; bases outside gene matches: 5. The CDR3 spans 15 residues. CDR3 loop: CASSGLAGVRDTQYF. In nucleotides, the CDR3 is TGTGCCAGCAGTGGACTAGCGGGAGTTCGGGATACGCAGTATTTT.

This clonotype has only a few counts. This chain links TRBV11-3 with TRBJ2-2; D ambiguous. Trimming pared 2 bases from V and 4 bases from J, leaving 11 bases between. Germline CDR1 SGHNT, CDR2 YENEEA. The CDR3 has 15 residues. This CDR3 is CASSLKGFITGELFF. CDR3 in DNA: TGTGCCAGCAGCTTAAAAGGGTTTATCACCGGGGAGCTGTTTTTT.

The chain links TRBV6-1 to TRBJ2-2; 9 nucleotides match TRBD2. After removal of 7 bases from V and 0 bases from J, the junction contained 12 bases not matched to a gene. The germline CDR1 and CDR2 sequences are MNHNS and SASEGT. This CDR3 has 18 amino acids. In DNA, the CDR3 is TGTGCCAGCACCCCCCAGGGGGGCGGGAGGGCGAACACCGGGGAGCTGTTTTTT. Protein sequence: CASTPQGGGRANTGELFF.

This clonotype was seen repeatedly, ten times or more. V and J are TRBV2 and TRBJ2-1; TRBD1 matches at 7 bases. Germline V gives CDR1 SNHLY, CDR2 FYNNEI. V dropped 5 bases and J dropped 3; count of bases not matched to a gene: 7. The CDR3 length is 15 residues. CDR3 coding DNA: TGTGCCAGCAGTAAAAGGGACAGATACTACAATGAGCAGTTCTTC. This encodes CASSKRDRYYNEQFF.

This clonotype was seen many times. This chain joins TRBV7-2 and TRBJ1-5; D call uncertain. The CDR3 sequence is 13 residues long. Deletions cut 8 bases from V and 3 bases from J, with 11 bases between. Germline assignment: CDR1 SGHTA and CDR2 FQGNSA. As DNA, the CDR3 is TGTGCCAGCGCTACAGCTTTCAATCAGCCCCAGCATTTT. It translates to CASATAFNQPQHF. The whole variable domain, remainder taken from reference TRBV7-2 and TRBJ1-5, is GAGVSQSPSNKVTEKGKDVELRCDPISGHTALYWYRQSLGQGLEFLIYFQGNSAPDKSGLPSDRFSAERTGGSVSTLTIQRTQQEDSAVYLCASATAFNQPQHFGDGTRLSIL.

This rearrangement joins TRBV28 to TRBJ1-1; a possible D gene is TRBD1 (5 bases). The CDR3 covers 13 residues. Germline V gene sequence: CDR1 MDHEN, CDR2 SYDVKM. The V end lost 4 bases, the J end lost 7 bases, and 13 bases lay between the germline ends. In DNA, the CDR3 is TGTGCCAGCAGTTCGTCCTACAGGAATGAAGCTTTCTTT. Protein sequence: CASSSSYRNEAFF.

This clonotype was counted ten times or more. In DNA, the CDR3 is TGTGCCAGCAGTCAGGAGGGGGAGGCCTACAATGAGCAGTTCTTC. This translates into CASSQEGEAYNEQFF. The chain couples TRBV12-3 or TRBV12-4 to TRBJ2-1; D is perhaps TRBD1 or TRBD2 (6 bases each). V lost 5 bases and J 2 bases, leaving 13 bases between the germline ends. This CDR3 region has 15 residues.

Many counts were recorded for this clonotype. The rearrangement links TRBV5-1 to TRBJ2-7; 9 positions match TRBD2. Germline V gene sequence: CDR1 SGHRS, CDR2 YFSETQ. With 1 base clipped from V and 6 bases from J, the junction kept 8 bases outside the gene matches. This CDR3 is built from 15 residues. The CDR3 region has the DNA TGCGCCAGCAGCTTGAGGGTAGCGGGAGACGGCGAGCAGTACTTC. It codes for CASSLRVAGDGEQYF.

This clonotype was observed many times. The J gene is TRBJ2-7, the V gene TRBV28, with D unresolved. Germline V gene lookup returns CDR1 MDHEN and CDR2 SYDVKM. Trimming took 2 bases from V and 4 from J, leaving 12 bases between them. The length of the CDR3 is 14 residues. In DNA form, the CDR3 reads TGTGCCAGCAGTTTACAAGACTGGATATACGAGCAGTACTTC. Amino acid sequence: CASSLQDWIYEQYF.

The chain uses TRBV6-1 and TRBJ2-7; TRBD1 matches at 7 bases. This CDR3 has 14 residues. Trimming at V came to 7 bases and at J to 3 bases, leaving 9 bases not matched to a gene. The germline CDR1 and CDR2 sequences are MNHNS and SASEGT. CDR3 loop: CASIAGGVGYEQYF. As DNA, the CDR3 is TGTGCCAGCATAGCAGGGGGAGTGGGCTACGAGCAGTACTTC.

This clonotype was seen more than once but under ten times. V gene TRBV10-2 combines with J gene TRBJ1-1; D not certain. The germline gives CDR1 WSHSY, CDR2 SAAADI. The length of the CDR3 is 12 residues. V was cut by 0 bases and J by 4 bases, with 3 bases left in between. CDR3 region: CASSESGTEAFF. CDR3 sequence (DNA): TGCGCCAGCAGTGAGTCCGGCACTGAAGCTTTCTTT.

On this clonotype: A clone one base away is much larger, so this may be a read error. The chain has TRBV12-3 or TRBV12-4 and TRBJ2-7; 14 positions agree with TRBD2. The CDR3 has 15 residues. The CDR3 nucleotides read TGTGCCAGCAGCCAGACTAGCGGGAGGGCCAACGAGCAGTCCTTC. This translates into CASSQTSGRANEQSF.

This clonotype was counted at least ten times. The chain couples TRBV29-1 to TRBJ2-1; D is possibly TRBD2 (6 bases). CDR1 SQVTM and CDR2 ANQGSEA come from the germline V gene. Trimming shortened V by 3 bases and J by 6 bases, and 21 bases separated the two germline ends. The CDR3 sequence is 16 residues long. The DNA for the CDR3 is TGCAGCGTTGATGGGTGGCGCGGGGTACTGGTCAATGAGCAGTTCTTC. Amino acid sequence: CSVDGWRGVLVNEQFF.

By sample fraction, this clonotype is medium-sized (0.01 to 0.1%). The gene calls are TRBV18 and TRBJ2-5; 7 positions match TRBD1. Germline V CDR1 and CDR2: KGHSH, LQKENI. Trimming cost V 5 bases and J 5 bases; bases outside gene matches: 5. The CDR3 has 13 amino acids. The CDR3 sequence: CASSIRTGETQYF. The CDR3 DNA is TGTGCCAGCTCAATCCGGACAGGCGAGACCCAGTACTTC.

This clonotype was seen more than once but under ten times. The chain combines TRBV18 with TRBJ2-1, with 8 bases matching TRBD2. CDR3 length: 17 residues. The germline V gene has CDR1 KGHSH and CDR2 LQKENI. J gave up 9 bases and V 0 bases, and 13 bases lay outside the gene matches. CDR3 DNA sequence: TGTGCCAGCTCACCACCCGCTAGCGGGCCAATCGCGGGTGAGCAGTTCTTC. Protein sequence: CASSPPASGPIAGEQFF.

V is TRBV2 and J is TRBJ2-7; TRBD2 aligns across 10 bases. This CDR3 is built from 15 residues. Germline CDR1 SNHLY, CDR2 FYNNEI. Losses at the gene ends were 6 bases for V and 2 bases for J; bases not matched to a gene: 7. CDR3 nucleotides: TGTGCCAGCAGCACCATAGCGGGAGGTGCCTACGAGCAGTACTTC. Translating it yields CASSTIAGGAYEQYF.

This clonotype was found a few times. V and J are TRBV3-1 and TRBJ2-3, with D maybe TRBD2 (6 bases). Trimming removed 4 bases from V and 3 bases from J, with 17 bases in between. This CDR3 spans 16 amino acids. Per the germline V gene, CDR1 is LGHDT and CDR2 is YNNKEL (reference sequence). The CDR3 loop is CASSPPGAGWTDTQYF. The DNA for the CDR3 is TGTGCCAGCAGCCCGCCTGGGGCGGGATGGACAGATACGCAGTATTTT.

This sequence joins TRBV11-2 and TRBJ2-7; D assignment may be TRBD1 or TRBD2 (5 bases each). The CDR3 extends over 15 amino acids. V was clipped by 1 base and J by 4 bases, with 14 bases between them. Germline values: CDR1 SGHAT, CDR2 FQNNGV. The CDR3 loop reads CASSLALGPKYEQYF. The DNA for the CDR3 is TGTGCCAGCAGCTTAGCCCTGGGACCTAAATACGAGCAGTACTTC.